This T cell receptor (beta chain) was profiled in a study of response to subunit inactivated influenza vaccine. Findings of the study overall: Authors suggested each seasonal influenza vaccination recruits few new T cells.

This clonotype was recorded a few times. Its target is unknown. This CDR3 is built from 15 residues. Looked up from germline, CDR1 is SEHNR and CDR2 is FQNEAQ (reference sequence). V lost 4 bases and J lost 1, with 13 bases in between. One entry per CDR3 protein results from TCRdb running MiXCR on the RT-PCR reads. This sample carries about 570,000 distinct CDR3 sequences, roughly 12% of them seen once, and the ten largest clones take roughly 10%. The source material was PBMCs from blood, sampled on the day of vaccination. This sequence was found in a man aged 50 to 60 who received an inactivated influenza vaccine. The chain links TRBV7-9 to TRBJ1-1; D gene uncertain. CDR3 DNA sequence: TGTGCCAGCAGCTACTCGGCCCCCACGAACACTGAAGCTTTCTTT. This translates into CASSYSAPTNTEAFF.